This TCR beta chain was obtained from a study of blood T cell repertoires in COVID-19. Looking at the study overall: Spain, Italy and the United States supplied samples that represented acute and convalescent COVID-19. T cells, B-cell-depleted T cells, or PBMCs supplied cDNA or gDNA.

CDR3 length equals 15 residues. Germline V gene lookup returns CDR1 SEHNR and CDR2 FQNEAQ (reference sequence). Unmatched junction bases numbered 9, after V lost 5 bases and J lost 7 bases. Sequencing used immunoSEQ multiplex PCR; TCRdb keeps in-frame clones, though not all of them. The sample lists 110,000 or so clones; approximately 81% were seen once. Sequenced sample: peripheral blood. J is TRBJ2-2 and V is TRBV7-9; 8 positions match TRBD1. The clonotype comes from a man aged 50 or older with acute or convalescent COVID-19. In nucleotides, the CDR3 is TGTGCCAGCAGCCAACCGGGACAGGTCAGCGGGGAGCTGTTTTTT. This translates into CASSQPGQVSGELFF.